Listed below are T cell receptor beta chains from one sample, sequenced in a study of blood T cell repertoires in COVID-19. TCRdb keeps only in-frame clones here, not all; method: immunoSEQ multiplex PCR. The repertoire holds roughly 250,000 clones, with around four fifths as singletons. Sequencing input: peripheral blood. Receptors originate from a woman aged 60-70 years with active or convalescent COVID-19. The CDR3 runs from the conserved cysteine through the conserved F or W. D genes are given only for firm matches.

cdr3_aa: CASSVLGDRRLNSPLHF; v_call: TRBV6-1; d_call: TRBD1
cdr3_aa: CASSFALGRLYGGYNEQFF; v_call: TRBV12-1; d_call: .
cdr3_aa: CASSLEAGQGAGYTF; v_call: TRBV7-9; d_call: TRBD1
cdr3_aa: CASSGGAGPNEKLFF; v_call: TRBV27; d_call: .
cdr3_aa: CSVEVGEAAFF; v_call: TRBV29-1; d_call: .
cdr3_aa: CASSHGQPWGNQPQHF; v_call: TRBV4-1; d_call: .
cdr3_aa: CASISDGTGVQPQHF; v_call: TRBV7-4; d_call: TRBD1
cdr3_aa: CAIKGEGAGEKLFF; v_call: TRBV10-3; d_call: .
cdr3_aa: CASQGAETEAFF; v_call: TRBV19; d_call: TRBD1
cdr3_aa: CASSNGGGRGTEAFF; v_call: TRBV27; d_call: .
cdr3_aa: CASSTGQRRETQYF; v_call: TRBV19; d_call: TRBD1
cdr3_aa: CASSWGRAREQFF; v_call: TRBV6-5; d_call: TRBD2
cdr3_aa: CAWSPTGLGADTQYF; v_call: TRBV30; d_call: TRBD1
cdr3_aa: CASSLSRMTGELFF; v_call: TRBV7-2; d_call: .
cdr3_aa: CATSRDAGASTDTQYF; v_call: TRBV15; d_call: TRBD2
cdr3_aa: CASGLTRETQYF; v_call: TRBV11-3; d_call: .
cdr3_aa: CASSSRISYNEQFF; v_call: TRBV11-3; d_call: .
cdr3_aa: CASSPWEGIDRMNTEAFF; v_call: TRBV11-2; d_call: .
cdr3_aa: CASSLDEGAGETQYF; v_call: TRBV5-8; d_call: TRBD1
cdr3_aa: CASRRRGNTEAFF; v_call: TRBV6-5; d_call: .
cdr3_aa: CASSLAGGYGYTF; v_call: TRBV11-3; d_call: .
cdr3_aa: CASSGGRALGTDTQYF; v_call: TRBV4-1; d_call: TRBD2